This entry describes one TCR beta chain. The data were obtained in a study of blood T cell repertoires in COVID-19. In the study overall: Researchers got acute and convalescent COVID-19 samples from the United States, Italy and Spain. From T cells, B-cell-depleted T cells, or PBMCs came the material, which was cDNA or gDNA.

As processed by the authors: From reference gene primer amplification, estimates of nucleated cell counts were derived. The repertoire was sequenced with immunoSEQ multiplex PCR; TCRdb's copy has only in-frame clones and lacks some. Clone size and the V and J calls come from that table; the DNA yielded D and trimming. In the table there are 130,000 to 150,000 clones, 87% of which are singletons. The TCR comes from a woman between 45 and 60 years old with acute or convalescent COVID-19. Specimen: peripheral blood.

CDR3 residues: CASKSGTGGNYGYTF. The CDR3 DNA reads as TGTGCCAGCAAGTCCGGGACAGGGGGGAACTATGGCTACACCTTC. The chain has TRBV5-4 and TRBJ1-2; the match to TRBD1 covers 11 bases. Germline trimming cut 6 bases from V and 2 bases from J; bases unmatched to any gene: 6. This CDR3 region has 15 residues. Germline values: CDR1 SGHNT, CDR2 YYREEE (reference sequence).